Listed here are 27 T cell receptor beta chains from one sample, sequenced in a study of T-cell memory formation after mild COVID-19. Via MiXCR, TCRdb re-called the 5' RACE reads, giving one row per CDR3 protein. The sample includes 150,000 to 200,000 distinct CDR3 sequences, around 15% seen only once; the top ten take about 1.9%. Material: PBMCs or a T cell subset sorted from them (not recorded which). Every receptor here comes from an adult woman who had mild COVID-19 (a few samples of this study predate the infection). Cell type and time point are not known.

The chain recombines TRBV12-3 or TRBV12-4 with TRBJ1-2; 9 bases map to TRBD1. CDR3 length: 14 residues. Unmatched junction bases numbered 2, after V lost 6 bases and J lost 0 bases. Here the CDR3 DNA reads TGTGCCAGCAGCTGGACAGGGGCTAACTATGGCTACACCTTC. It specifies CASSWTGANYGYTF.

There are a few counts of this clonotype. The rearrangement links TRBV2 to TRBJ2-5, with D tentatively TRBD2 (6 bases). Germline V lookup: CDR1 SNHLY, CDR2 FYNNEI. The CDR3 contains 12 residues. The ends were cut back, 7 bases at V and 5 bases at J, with 11 bases in the middle. CDR3 in DNA: TGTGCCAGCAATGGAGGGAGGGAGACCCAGTACTTC. Protein sequence: CASNGGRETQYF.

The table lists this clonotype with a few counts. J is TRBJ1-2 and V is TRBV10-3; D remains ambiguous. CDR1 is ENHRY and CDR2 is SYGVKD in the germline V gene. Between the trimmed V and J ends, which lost 2 bases and 0 bases, there was a span of 4 bases. The CDR3 has 13 residues. The CDR3 DNA reads as TGTGCCATCAGTGAGACATCTAACTATGGCTACACCTTC. This translates into CAISETSNYGYTF.

This clonotype was seen repeatedly, ten times or more. The chain couples TRBV5-1 to TRBJ2-3; 12 nucleotides match TRBD2. The CDR3 has 18 residues. CDR1 and CDR2 from the germline V gene are SGHRS and YFSETQ. V lost 0 bases to trimming and J lost 2 bases; unmatched junction nucleotides: 7. As DNA, the CDR3 is TGCGCCAGCAGCTTGGCGGCTAGCGGGGGGGCCCCCACAGATACGCAGTATTTT. Its translation: CASSLAASGGAPTDTQYF.

This clonotype was seen many times. V gene TRBV7-9 combines with J gene TRBJ2-3; D gene unclear. Germline V gives CDR1 SEHNR, CDR2 FQNEAQ (reference sequence). The CDR3 spans 14 residues. Trimming pared 1 base from V and 1 base from J, leaving 6 bases between. CDR3 in DNA: TGTGCCAGCAGCTTAGGTATGGGCACAGATACGCAGTATTTT. Amino acid sequence: CASSLGMGTDTQYF.

DNA of the CDR3: TGCGCCAGCAGCTTGACCGTCCTCTATGGCTACACCTTC. Amino acids: CASSLTVLYGYTF. This chain connects TRBV5-1 to TRBJ1-2; D is undetermined. The V gene's germline CDR1 is SGHRS and CDR2 YFSETQ. The CDR3 runs 13 residues. V was cut by 1 base and J by 4 bases, with 8 bases left in between.

This clonotype was seen a handful of times. The chain employs TRBV7-3 and TRBJ2-2; D call uncertain. Trimming shortened V by 2 bases and J by 6 bases, and 10 bases separated the two germline ends. The CDR3 consists of 14 residues. Per germline, CDR1 SGHTA and CDR2 FQGTGA. DNA of the CDR3: TGTGCCAGCAGCTTAGCGAAAATCTCCGGGGAGCTGTTTTTT. Translation gives CASSLAKISGELFF.

This clonotype has only a few counts. The V call is TRBV7-4, the J call TRBJ1-6, with a tentative D call TRBD1 (6 bases). This CDR3 has 18 residues. The V end was cut by 3 bases, the J end by 0 bases, with 15 bases between. Germline CDR1 and CDR2: SGHVT and SQSDAQ. The CDR3 here is CASSFPGGLSSYNSPLHF. In nucleotides, the CDR3 is TGTGCCAGCAGCTTCCCGGGGGGCCTAAGCTCCTATAATTCACCCCTCCACTTT. The full variable domain, its missing parts supplied by reference TRBV7-4 and TRBJ1-6, is GAGVSQSPRYKVAKRGRDVALRCDSISGHVTLYWYRQTLGQGSEVLTYSQSDAQRDKSGRPSGRFSAERPERSVSTLKIQRTEQGDSAVYLCASSFPGGLSSYNSPLHFGNGTRLTVT.

The rearrangement uses TRBV30 and TRBJ2-2; 14 bases match TRBD2. Germline CDR1 is GTSNPN and CDR2 is SVGIG (reference sequence). V lost 5 bases, J lost 4 bases, and 9 bases stayed unmatched. There are 17 residues in the CDR3. CDR3 residues: CAWVGTSGRGSTGELFF. The CDR3 nucleotides are TGTGCCTGGGTAGGGACTAGCGGGAGAGGGAGCACCGGGGAGCTGTTTTTT.

V usage is TRBV9 and J usage is TRBJ2-1; tentatively, D is TRBD2 (5 bases). CDR3 length: 16 residues. V gave up 4 bases and J gave up 0 bases, with 14 bases separating them. Germline loops: CDR1 SGDLS, CDR2 YYNGEE. Written as DNA, the CDR3 is TGTGCCAGCAGCCTCCGGGATTGGGGCTCCTACAATGAGCAGTTCTTC. Amino acid sequence: CASSLRDWGSYNEQFF.

This clonotype was detected only a few times. This chain links TRBV5-5 with TRBJ2-7; weak D call: TRBD2 (5 bases). V lost 4 bases to trimming and J lost 3 bases, with 14 bases between them. The CDR3 sequence is 14 residues long. Germline V gene data show CDR1 as SGHKS and CDR2 as YYEKEE (reference sequence). The CDR3 DNA reads as TGTGCCAGCAGCAGGGCGCGGGCCAACTACGAGCAGTACTTC. Residues: CASSRARANYEQYF.

In its sample, this clonotype was seen a few times. The chain couples TRBV20-1 to TRBJ2-7, with TRBD2 matching over 9 bases. With 5 bases clipped from V and 0 bases from J, the junction kept 17 bases outside the gene matches. Per germline, CDR1 DFQATT and CDR2 SNEGSKA (reference sequence). This CDR3 is built from 18 residues. In nucleotides, the CDR3 is TGCAGTGCTTCAGAAGGGGCTGCTAGCGGGGCTAGCTCCTACGAGCAGTACTTC. Amino acids: CSASEGAASGASSYEQYF.

The J gene is TRBJ1-2, the V gene TRBV20-1; 8 nucleotides line up with TRBD1. The V gene end was trimmed by 0 bases and the J gene end by 1 base; junction bases not matched to a gene: 1. CDR1 and CDR2 from the germline V gene are DFQATT and SNEGSKA (reference sequence). The CDR3 has 14 residues. The CDR3 region is CSAREQGVNYGYTF. In nucleotides, the CDR3 is TGCAGTGCTAGAGAACAGGGGGTTAACTATGGCTACACCTTC.

The V gene is TRBV5-8, the J gene TRBJ1-5; D unclear. Germline lookup yields CDR1 SGHTS and CDR2 YDEGEE. This CDR3 contains 15 residues. Trimming left V 4 bases short and J 4 bases short, with 15 bases between. The CDR3 nucleotides are TGTGCCAGCAGCACTGGACGGAAGCTTAATCAGCCCCAGCATTTT. Protein sequence: CASSTGRKLNQPQHF.

This clonotype was recorded a few times. This chain links TRBV9 with TRBJ1-5; 11 bases align to TRBD1. In germline, CDR1 is SGDLS, CDR2 YYNGEE. V shed 4 bases and J 2 bases; nucleotides not matched to a gene: 5. The CDR3 contains 16 residues. CDR3 DNA: TGTGCCAGCAGCCCCGGACAGGGGGCAGGCAATCAGCCCCAGCATTTT. Amino acid sequence: CASSPGQGAGNQPQHF.

This clonotype was counted many times. The chain has TRBV2 and TRBJ2-1, with a weak D call TRBD1 (5 bases). CDR1 is SNHLY, CDR2 FYNNEI, per germline. Trimming removed 8 bases at V and 0 bases at J, with 14 bases between. The CDR3 has 15 residues. CDR3 in DNA: TGTGCCAGCGGACGACAGTCTCGCTCCTACAATGAGCAGTTCTTC. Amino acids: CASGRQSRSYNEQFF.

V gene TRBV7-6 combines with J gene TRBJ2-3; 9 bases map to TRBD2. This CDR3 has 14 residues. The V and J ends lost 5 bases and 3 bases, in that order; junction bases with no gene match: 3. The germline V gene has CDR1 SGHVS and CDR2 FNYEAQ. The CDR3, as DNA: TGTGCCAGCAGCGGCGGGGGGGCTACAGATACGCAGTATTTT. This sequence encodes CASSGGGATDTQYF.

The CDR3 sequence is CAWSADTFQETQYF. CDR3 DNA: TGTGCCTGGAGTGCGGACACTTTCCAAGAGACCCAGTACTTC. The chain joins TRBV30 to TRBJ2-5; a possible D gene is TRBD1 (5 bases). The CDR3 totals 14 residues. Trimming pared 1 base from V and 1 base from J, leaving 10 bases between. Germline V gene sequence: CDR1 GTSNPN, CDR2 SVGIG (reference sequence).

This clonotype was detected a few times. The chain carries TRBV6-5 and TRBJ1-2; D is uncertain. CDR3 length: 12 amino acids. Trimming cost V 0 bases and J 7 bases, with 6 bases left between them. Germline assignment: CDR1 MNHEY and CDR2 SVGAGI. DNA of the CDR3: TGTGCCAGCAGTTACTCCGATGGTGGCTACACCTTC. Translating it yields CASSYSDGGYTF.

This sequence joins TRBV25-1 and TRBJ1-1; TRBD1 agrees at 7 bases. The CDR3 has 15 residues. The junction had 8 bases not matched to a gene; V was cut back by 4 bases and J by 3 bases. Germline V gives CDR1 MGHDK, CDR2 SYGVNS. CDR3 bases: TGTGCCAGCAGTGTCCGGACAGGTTCGCACACTGAAGCTTTCTTT. Protein: CASSVRTGSHTEAFF.

The chain has TRBV29-1 and TRBJ2-7; 12 bases agree with TRBD2. The CDR3 length is 18 residues. CDR1 is SQVTM and CDR2 is ANQGSEA in the germline V gene. V shed 6 bases and J 6 bases; nucleotides not matched to a gene: 21. This CDR3 reads CSVRPFTATSGRLGEQYF. The CDR3 DNA follows: TGCAGCGTCCGCCCTTTTACCGCAACTAGCGGGAGGTTGGGCGAGCAGTACTTC.

In this sample, this clonotype turned up a few times. In DNA, the CDR3 is TGCAGCGTTGTTCAGCACGAGCAGTACTTC. Translating gives CSVVQHEQYF. The chain is built from TRBV29-1 and TRBJ2-7; D unresolved. Germline V gene data show CDR1 as SQVTM and CDR2 as ANQGSEA. Trimming pared 4 bases from V and 5 bases from J, leaving 6 bases between. This CDR3 region has 10 residues.

The chain couples TRBV7-9 to TRBJ1-2; 9 nucleotides match TRBD1. The CDR3 is made up of 15 amino acids. Germline values: CDR1 SEHNR, CDR2 FQNEAQ (reference sequence). V gave up 4 bases and J gave up 0 bases; unmatched junction bases: 3. In nucleotides, the CDR3 is TGTGCCAGCAGCTCGGACAGGGGAACTAACTATGGCTACACCTTC. The encoded protein is CASSSDRGTNYGYTF.

This chain joins TRBV4-2 and TRBJ2-5; D is ambiguous. The CDR3 contains 16 residues. CDR1 is LGHNA and CDR2 is YNFKEQ in the germline V gene. V was clipped by 1 base and J by 1 base, with 13 bases between them. The CDR3 sequence: CASSQVAAGRQETQYF. CDR3 DNA: TGTGCCAGCAGCCAAGTGGCGGCAGGTCGCCAAGAGACCCAGTACTTC.

Regarding this clonotype: A much larger clone lies one base from this, so it may be a read error. The V gene is TRBV7-3, the J gene TRBJ2-3, with 10 bases that match TRBD2. The V gene end was trimmed by 2 bases and the J gene end by 5 bases; junction bases not matched to a gene: 13. The CDR3 is 18 residues long. Germline lookup yields CDR1 SGHTA and CDR2 FQGTGA. The CDR3 coding sequence is TGTGCCAGCAGCTTATTGGCTAGCGGGGGAGGCGGCAAAGATACGCAGTATTTT. Translated: CASSLLASGGGGKDTQYF.

The V call is TRBV5-5, the J call TRBJ2-5, with 16 bases lining up with TRBD2. After removal of 2 bases from V and 3 bases from J, the junction contained 1 base not matched to a gene. The CDR3 has 16 amino acids. Germline CDR1 is SGHKS and CDR2 is YYEKEE (reference sequence). The CDR3 loop reads CASSLGTSGGEETQYF. The CDR3 coding sequence is TGTGCCAGCAGCTTAGGGACTAGCGGGGGGGAAGAGACCCAGTACTTC.

This clonotype turned up a few times. The V and J genes are TRBV12-3 or TRBV12-4 and TRBJ1-2; D is ambiguous. V was shortened by 0 bases and J by 0 bases, with 11 bases between the two germline ends. This CDR3 is 16 amino acids long. The CDR3 nucleotides are TGTGCCAGCAGTTTAGCGCTAGTCAGAGCTAACTATGGCTACACCTTC. Its protein product is CASSLALVRANYGYTF.